This TCR beta chain was captured in a study of shared clonotypes between healthy human individuals. Genomic DNA from each subset was divided evenly over several immunoSEQ plates. Each PCR replicate from the sorted subsets contained around 0.2 ug DNA, which is about 30,000 T cell genomes. Per the original data handling: ImmunoSEQ gave junction-only sequences without quality scores, so filtering differed. Sequencing used immunoSEQ multiplex PCR; TCRdb keeps in-frame clones, though not all of them. The V and J calls and the clone size are those of that table, but D and trimming were determined from the DNA. The sample has hundreds of thousands of clones, around 96% seen once. The V gene lost 0 bases and the J gene lost 1 base, with 6 bases spanning the gap. CDR3 length equals 15 residues. The germline V gene encodes CDR1 SGHDN and CDR2 FVKESK. Naive CD8 cells were CD45RO-negative, positively selected for CCR7, excluding terminally differentiated effector memory CD45RA+ cells.

The source material was naive CD8+ T cells sorted from blood. The chain uses TRBV14 and TRBJ2-2; no reliable D call. This receptor was identified in a woman aged 25 to 39 in good health. CDR3 coding DNA: TGTGCCAGCAGCCAAGAATCCCAGAACACCGGGGAGCTGTTTTTT. As protein: CASSQESQNTGELFF.